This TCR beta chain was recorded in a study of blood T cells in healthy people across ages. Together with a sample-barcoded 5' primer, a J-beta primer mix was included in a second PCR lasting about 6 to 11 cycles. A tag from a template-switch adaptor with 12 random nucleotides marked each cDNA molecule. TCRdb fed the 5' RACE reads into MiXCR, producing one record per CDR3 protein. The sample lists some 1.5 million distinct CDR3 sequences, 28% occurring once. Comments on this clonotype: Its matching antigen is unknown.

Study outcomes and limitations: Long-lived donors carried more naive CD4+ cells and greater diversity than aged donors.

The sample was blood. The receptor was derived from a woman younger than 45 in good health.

The CDR3 nucleotides read TGTGCCAGCAGCCAAGGGGCAGCTTACAATGAGCAGTTCTTC. Translation: CASSQGAAYNEQFF. The chain links TRBV14 to TRBJ2-1, with no clear D. Germline CDR1 is SGHDN and CDR2 is FVKESK. The CDR3 covers 14 residues. V lost 1 base, J lost 4 bases, and 8 bases lay in between.